This T cell receptor beta chain was captured by sequencing in a study of shared clonotypes between healthy human individuals. The overall study: The plates for each donor numbered three CD4 naive, three CD4 memory, two CD8 naive and one CD8 memory. Study observations and caveats: Sample collection involved blood only; tissue repertoires are likely different. Larger richness was generally estimated for naive than memory subsets. Of the naive CD4 clonotypes, around 4.7% were shared across several donors.

Method: immunoSEQ multiplex PCR; TCRdb's copy keeps in-frame clones and lacks some. The top ten clones hold less than 0.55% of a sample with about 1.5 million clones, nearly 99% of them seen once. With regard to this clone: The antigen remains undetermined. At the DNA level, this CDR3 is encoded by other sequences in the same sample as well.

The CDR3 totals 12 residues. V lost 5 bases to trimming and J lost 1 base, with 6 bases between them. Germline loops: CDR1 LNHDA, CDR2 SQIVND (reference sequence). The genes are TRBV19 and TRBJ2-7, with a weak D call TRBD2 (6 bases). The receptor comes from a man aged 25-45 years in good health. What was sequenced was naive CD4+ T cells sorted from blood. Subset reported: CD45RA+ positively selected. The CDR3 loop is CASSAGSYEQYF. The CDR3 bases are TGTGCCAGTAGTGCGGGATCCTACGAGCAGTACTTC.